This T cell receptor (beta chain) was obtained from a study of blood T cell repertoires in COVID-19. Study summary: COVID-19 samples from acute and convalescent phases originated in the United States, Italy and Spain. From T cells, B-cell-depleted T cells, or PBMCs came the material, which was cDNA or gDNA.

This CDR3 is built from 15 residues. The germline V gene encodes CDR1 KGHSH and CDR2 LQKENI. V lost 6 bases to trimming and J lost 2 bases, with 15 bases between them. In the authors' methods: The assay estimated nucleated cells by amplifying reference gene primers. This table comes from immunoSEQ multiplex PCR, and its TCRdb copy is limited to in-frame clones, with some not included. That table furnishes V, J and clone size, whereas the DNA furnished D and trimming. The profile covers roughly 100,000 clones, with 88% appearing a single time and around 10% taken by the ten largest. Sequenced: peripheral blood. This sequence joins TRBV18 and TRBJ2-3; weak D call: TRBD2 (7 bases). This TCR came from an elderly man with acute or convalescent COVID-19. In nucleotides, the CDR3 is TGTGCCAGCTCTAGAGGGGGGGCCCTCACAGATACGCAGTATTTT. Amino acids: CASSRGGALTDTQYF.